This TCR beta chain was sequenced for a study of blood T cell repertoires in COVID-19. At the level of the study: Material from acute and convalescent COVID-19 was sourced from the United States, Italy and Spain. T cells, B-cell-depleted T cells, or PBMCs provided the cDNA or gDNA that served as material.

Sequenced by immunoSEQ multiplex PCR; TCRdb stores in-frame clones only, minus some. The sample holds a few hundred thousand clones; about 85% are singletons and the top ten take about 2.2%. The CDR3 extends over 13 amino acids. The germline V gene encodes CDR1 LNHDA and CDR2 SQIVND (reference sequence). Trimming pared 2 bases from V and 3 bases from J, leaving 7 bases between. This clone has just one count. The specimen sequenced was peripheral blood. The receptor's source is a woman between 45 and 65 years old who had recovered from COVID-19. The chain has TRBV19 and TRBJ1-2, with D uncertain. The CDR3 nucleotides read TGTGCCAGTAGTATACTTGGAGACTATGGCTACACCTTC. The encoded protein is CASSILGDYGYTF.